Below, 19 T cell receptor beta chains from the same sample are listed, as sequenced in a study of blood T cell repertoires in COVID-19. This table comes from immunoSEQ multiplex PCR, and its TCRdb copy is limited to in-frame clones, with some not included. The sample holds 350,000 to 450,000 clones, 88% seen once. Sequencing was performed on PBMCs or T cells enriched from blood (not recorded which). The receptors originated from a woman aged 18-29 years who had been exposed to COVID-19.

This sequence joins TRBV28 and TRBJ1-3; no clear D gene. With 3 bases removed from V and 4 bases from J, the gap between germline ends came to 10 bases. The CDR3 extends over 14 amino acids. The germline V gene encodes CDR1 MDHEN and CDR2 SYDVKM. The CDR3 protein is CASSFGGKGNTIYF. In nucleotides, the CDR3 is TGTGCCAGCAGTTTCGGAGGGAAAGGAAACACCATATATTTT.

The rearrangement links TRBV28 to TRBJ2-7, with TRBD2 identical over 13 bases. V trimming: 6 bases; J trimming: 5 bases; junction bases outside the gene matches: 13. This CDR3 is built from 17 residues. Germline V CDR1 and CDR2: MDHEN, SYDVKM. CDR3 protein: CASRPLAGGPYGHEQYF. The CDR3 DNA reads TGTGCCAGCAGGCCACTAGCGGGAGGGCCTTACGGCCACGAGCAGTACTTC.

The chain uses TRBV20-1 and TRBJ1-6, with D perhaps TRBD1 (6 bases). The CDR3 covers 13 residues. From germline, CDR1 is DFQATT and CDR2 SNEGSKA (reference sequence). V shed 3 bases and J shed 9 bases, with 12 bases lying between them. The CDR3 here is CSASQGRISPLHF. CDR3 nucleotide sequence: TGCAGTGCTAGTCAGGGGCGCATTTCACCCCTCCACTTT.

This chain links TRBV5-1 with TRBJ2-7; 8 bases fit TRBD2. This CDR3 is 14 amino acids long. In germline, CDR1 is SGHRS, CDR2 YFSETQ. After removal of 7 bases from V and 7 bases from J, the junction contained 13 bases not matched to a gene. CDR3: CASGLERERGEQYF. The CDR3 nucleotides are TGCGCCAGCGGTCTAGAGCGGGAGAGAGGAGAGCAGTACTTC.

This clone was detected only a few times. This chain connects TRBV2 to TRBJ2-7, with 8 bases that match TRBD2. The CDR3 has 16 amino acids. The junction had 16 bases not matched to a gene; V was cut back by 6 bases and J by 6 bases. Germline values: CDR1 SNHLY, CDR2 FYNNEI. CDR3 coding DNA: TGTGCCAGCAGCCCAAGGGTCATAGCGGGGCAGGGCGAGCAGTACTTC. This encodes CASSPRVIAGQGEQYF.

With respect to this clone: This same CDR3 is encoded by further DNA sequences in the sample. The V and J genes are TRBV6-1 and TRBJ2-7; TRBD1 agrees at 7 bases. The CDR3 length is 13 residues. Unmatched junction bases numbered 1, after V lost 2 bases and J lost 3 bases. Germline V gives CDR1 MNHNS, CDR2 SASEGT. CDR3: CASSERQGYEQYF. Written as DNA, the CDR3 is TGTGCCAGCAGTGAAAGACAGGGCTACGAGCAGTACTTC.

CDR3: CASSTRQDVEAFF. CDR3 nucleotide sequence: TGTGCCAGCAGCACCCGACAGGACGTTGAAGCTTTCTTT. The V gene is TRBV7-2, the J gene TRBJ1-1; perhaps TRBD1 as D (6 bases). The CDR3 runs to 13 residues. Germline CDR1 is SGHTA and CDR2 is FQGNSA. Trimming shortened V by 5 bases and J by 7 bases, and 14 bases separated the two germline ends.

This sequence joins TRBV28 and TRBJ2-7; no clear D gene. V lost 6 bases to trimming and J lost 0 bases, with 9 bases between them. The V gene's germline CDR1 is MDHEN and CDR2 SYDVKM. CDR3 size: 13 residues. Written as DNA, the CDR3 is TGTGCCAGCAGACCCAGGTTCTCCTACGAGCAGTACTTC. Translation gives CASRPRFSYEQYF.

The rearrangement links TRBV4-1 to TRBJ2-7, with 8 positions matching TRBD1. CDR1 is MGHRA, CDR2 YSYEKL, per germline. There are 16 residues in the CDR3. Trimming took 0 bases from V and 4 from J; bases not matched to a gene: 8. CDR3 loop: CASSQDVAGGAYEQYF. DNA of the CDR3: TGCGCCAGCAGCCAAGATGTGGCAGGGGGCGCATACGAGCAGTACTTC.

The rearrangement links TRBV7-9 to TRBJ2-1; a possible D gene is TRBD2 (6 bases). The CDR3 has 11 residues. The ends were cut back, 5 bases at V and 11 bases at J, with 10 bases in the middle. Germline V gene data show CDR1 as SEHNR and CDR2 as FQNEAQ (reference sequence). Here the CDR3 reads CASSPREKQFF. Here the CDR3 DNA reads TGTGCCAGCAGCCCCCGGGAGAAGCAGTTCTTC. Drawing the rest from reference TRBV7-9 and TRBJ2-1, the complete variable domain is DTGVSQNPRHKITKRGQNVTFRCDPISEHNRLYWYRQTLGQGPEFLTYFQNEAQLEKSRLLSDRFSAERPKGSFSTLEIQRTEQGDSAMYLCASSPREKQFFGPGTRLTVL.

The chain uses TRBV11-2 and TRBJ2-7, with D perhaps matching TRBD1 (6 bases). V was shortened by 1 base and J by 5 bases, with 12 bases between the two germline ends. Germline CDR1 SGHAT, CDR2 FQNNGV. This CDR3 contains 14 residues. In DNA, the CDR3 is TGTGCCAGCAGCTTAGGTGGCACAGGGAACGAGCAGTACTTC. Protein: CASSLGGTGNEQYF.

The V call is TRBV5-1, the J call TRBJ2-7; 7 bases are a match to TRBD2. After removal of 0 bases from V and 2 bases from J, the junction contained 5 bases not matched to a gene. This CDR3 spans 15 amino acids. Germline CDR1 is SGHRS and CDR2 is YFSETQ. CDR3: CASSLGREPTYEQYF. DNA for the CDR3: TGCGCCAGCAGCTTGGGGCGGGAGCCAACCTACGAGCAGTACTTC.

CDR3 residues: CASRVGHLIAKNIQYF. As DNA, the CDR3 is TGTGCCAGCAGAGTAGGACATTTAATAGCCAAAAACATTCAGTACTTC. The chain joins TRBV2 to TRBJ2-4, with D perhaps matching TRBD1 (5 bases). The CDR3 sequence is 16 residues long. Trimming took off 6 bases at V and 0 bases at J, with 15 bases between the two ends. Germline lookup yields CDR1 SNHLY and CDR2 FYNNEI.

CDR3 nucleotides: TGTGCCAGTAGTCGAACAGGGGTTATGGAAAAACTGTTTTTT. Its protein product is CASSRTGVMEKLFF. The rearrangement uses TRBV19 and TRBJ1-4; 7 nucleotides align to TRBD1. V shed 5 bases and J 8 bases; nucleotides not matched to a gene: 8. CDR3 length: 14 residues. The germline gives CDR1 LNHDA, CDR2 SQIVND (reference sequence).

In DNA form, the CDR3 reads TGTGCCAGCAGTCCTGGGGCCGGGACAGGGACCTACGAGCAGTACTTC. It specifies CASSPGAGTGTYEQYF. The chain recombines TRBV28 with TRBJ2-7; TRBD1 agrees at 9 bases. Trimming at V came to 5 bases and at J to 2 bases, leaving 10 bases not matched to a gene. Germline V gene data show CDR1 as MDHEN and CDR2 as SYDVKM. The CDR3 loop spans 16 amino acids.

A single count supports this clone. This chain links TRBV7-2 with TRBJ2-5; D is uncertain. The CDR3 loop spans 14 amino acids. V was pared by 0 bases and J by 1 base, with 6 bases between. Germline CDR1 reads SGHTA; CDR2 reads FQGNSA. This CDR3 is CASSLALSQETQYF. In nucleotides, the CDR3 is TGTGCCAGCAGCTTAGCTCTCAGCCAAGAGACCCAGTACTTC.

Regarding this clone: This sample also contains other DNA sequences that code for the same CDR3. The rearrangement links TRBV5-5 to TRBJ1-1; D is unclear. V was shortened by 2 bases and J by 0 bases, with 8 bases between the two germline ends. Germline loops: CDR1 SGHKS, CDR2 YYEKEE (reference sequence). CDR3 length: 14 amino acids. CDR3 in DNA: TGTGCCAGCAGCTTAGAGCATATGAACACTGAAGCTTTCTTT. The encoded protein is CASSLEHMNTEAFF.

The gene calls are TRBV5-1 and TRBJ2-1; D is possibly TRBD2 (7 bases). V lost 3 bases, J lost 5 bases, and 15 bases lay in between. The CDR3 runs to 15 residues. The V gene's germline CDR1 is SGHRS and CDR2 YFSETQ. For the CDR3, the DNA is TGCGCCAGCAGCTGGTCGGGGGGCCTAAACAATGAGCAGTTCTTC. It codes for CASSWSGGLNNEQFF.

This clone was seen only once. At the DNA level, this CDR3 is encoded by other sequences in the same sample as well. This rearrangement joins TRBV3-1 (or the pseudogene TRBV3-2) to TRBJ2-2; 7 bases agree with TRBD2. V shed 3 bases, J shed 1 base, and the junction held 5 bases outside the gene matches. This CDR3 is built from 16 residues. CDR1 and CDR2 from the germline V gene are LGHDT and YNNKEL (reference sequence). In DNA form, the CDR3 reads TGTGCCAGCAGCCAGCGGGGGACTGGGAACACCGGGGAGCTGTTTTTT. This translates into CASSQRGTGNTGELFF.